The clone carrying this T cell receptor beta chain was observed many times. Its cognate antigen is unknown. The cDNA was generated by 5'RACE with 10-nucleotide random UMIs. Every sequencing run drew on 15-18 subjects and yielded over 190 million TCR-beta sequences. Using its own MiXCR run on the 5' RACE reads, TCRdb lists one record per CDR3 protein. The table lists 40,000 to 45,000 distinct CDR3 sequences, roughly 6.3% of them singletons. The source of the sample is a study of neurological immune-mediated disorders. Study-level points and caveats: Private repertoires in all groups were suggested by the finding that expanded clones across subjects shared no CDR3 amino acid sequences. The study found the most TCR clonal expansion in HTLV-1-associated myelopathy and the least in multiple sclerosis, below healthy controls.

V shed 5 bases and J 5 bases; nucleotides not matched to a gene: 7. Germline V gene data show CDR1 as LGHNA and CDR2 as YSLEER. CDR3 length: 15 amino acids. Sample: CD4+ T cells from blood. The TCR comes from a woman in her thirties or forties in good health. The chain carries TRBV4-3 and TRBJ2-1; 9 nucleotides match TRBD2. The CDR3 sequence: CASSRPSGINNEQFF. CDR3 nucleotides: TGCGCCAGCAGCAGACCTAGCGGGATAAACAATGAGCAGTTCTTC.